The 22 T cell receptor beta chains below all came from one sample that was sequenced in a study of regulatory T cells in long-lasting Graves disease. Time point given: persistent/refractory GD, antithyroid drugs over 5 years with positive TRAb. The TCR library was prepared using RNA isolated from PBMCs. iRepertoire HTBI primers and Arm-PCR of CDR3 regions built TCR beta libraries. TCRdb reanalysed the multiplex PCR reads using MiXCR and keeps one entry per CDR3 protein. The sample includes 700,000 or so distinct CDR3 sequences, about 30% of them seen just once. Sequencing used peripheral blood mononuclear cells (PBMCs), obtained when the disease was refractory, from a patient treated with antithyroid drugs. These receptors came from a female donor with Graves disease.

This clonotype was counted many times. This chain links TRBV28 with TRBJ1-2; no reliable D call. V was cut by 5 bases and J by 5 bases, with 12 bases left in between. CDR1 and CDR2 from the germline V gene are MDHEN and SYDVKM. The CDR3 sequence is 13 residues long. The CDR3 nucleotides are TGTGCCAGCAGTCCAGCAGTCAAATATGGCTACACCTTC. Amino acid sequence: CASSPAVKYGYTF.

This clonotype was detected a few times. The V and J genes are TRBV2 and TRBJ1-2; unclear D gene. CDR1 is SNHLY and CDR2 is FYNNEI in the germline V gene. The V end was cut by 4 bases, the J end by 6 bases, with 15 bases between. The CDR3 covers 14 residues. CDR3 residues: CASSGSVTGHGYTF. The CDR3 DNA sequence: TGTGCCAGCAGTGGGTCGGTGACTGGACATGGCTACACCTTC.

The chain links TRBV4-2 to TRBJ1-2; D is undetermined. The CDR3 is made up of 14 amino acids. The germline V gene has CDR1 LGHNA and CDR2 YNFKEQ. V was cut by 3 bases and J by 0 bases, with 8 bases left in between. The CDR3 sequence is CASSHNGANYGYTF. The CDR3 DNA sequence: TGTGCCAGCAGCCATAACGGGGCTAACTATGGCTACACCTTC.

This clonotype has a handful of counts. This chain joins TRBV14 and TRBJ2-7; no firm D call. V lost 4 bases to trimming and J lost 3 bases, with 19 bases between them. Per germline, CDR1 SGHDN and CDR2 FVKESK. The CDR3 is made up of 16 amino acids. The CDR3, as DNA: TGTGCCAGCAGCCTTAGAACTGGCGAGACGGACTACGAGCAGTACTTC. Its protein product is CASSLRTGETDYEQYF.

This clonotype has just a few counts. The rearrangement joins TRBV29-1 to TRBJ1-2; the match to TRBD1 covers 8 bases. Germline V gene data show CDR1 as SQVTM and CDR2 as ANQGSEA. The CDR3 is 16 amino acids. Germline trimming cut 0 bases from V and 7 bases from J; bases unmatched to any gene: 13. CDR3 residues: CSVEDLLGQGFSGYTF. The CDR3 bases are TGCAGCGTTGAAGATCTTCTAGGACAGGGATTTTCTGGCTACACCTTC.

The genes are TRBV20-1 and TRBJ1-5; TRBD1 matches 8 bases. This CDR3 is built from 14 residues. Per germline, CDR1 DFQATT and CDR2 SNEGSKA (reference sequence). Trimming removed 3 bases from V and 7 bases from J; junction bases left unmatched: 8. Here the CDR3 DNA reads TGCAGTGCTAGGTTCGGACAGGGAGAACAGCCCCAGCATTTT. This sequence encodes CSARFGQGEQPQHF.

This chain joins TRBV6-5 and TRBJ2-7; D may match TRBD1 or TRBD2 (5 bases each). CDR1 is MNHEY and CDR2 is SVGAGI in the germline V gene. The CDR3 covers 16 residues. V lost 0 bases, J lost 2 bases, and 14 bases lay in between. The DNA for the CDR3 is TGTGCCAGCAGTTACTCGAGGGACCTTCATCCCTACGAGCAGTACTTC. Protein sequence: CASSYSRDLHPYEQYF.

The chain is built from TRBV10-3 and TRBJ1-2; D is undetermined. Trimming cost V 2 bases and J 2 bases, with 6 bases left between them. CDR1 is ENHRY, CDR2 SYGVKD, per germline. This CDR3 spans 13 amino acids. CDR3 in DNA: TGTGCCATCAGTGAGGGGCCAAACTATGGCTACACCTTC. This gives the protein CAISEGPNYGYTF.

This clonotype was seen a single time. The rearrangement joins TRBV7-9 to TRBJ2-2, with D perhaps TRBD2 (5 bases). V lost 5 bases and J lost 6, with 19 bases in between. This CDR3 region has 16 residues. CDR1 SEHNR and CDR2 FQNEAQ come from the germline V gene (reference sequence). For the CDR3, the DNA is TGTGCCAGCAGCCCGCACATAGCGAGAAATCCCGGGGAGCTGTTTTTT. Its protein is CASSPHIARNPGELFF. The variable domain in full, with the rest retrieved from reference TRBV7-9 and TRBJ2-2, is DTGVSQNPRHKITKRGQNVTFRCDPISEHNRLYWYRQTLGQGPEFLTYFQNEAQLEKSRLLSDRFSAERPKGSFSTLEIQRTEQGDSAMYLCASSPHIARNPGELFFGEGSRLTVL.

This clonotype was counted once. The CDR3: CASSLDRTLLSGNEQFF. The CDR3 nucleotides are TGCGCCAGCAGCTTGGACCGCACACTGTTGAGCGGCAATGAGCAGTTCTTC. The rearrangement uses TRBV5-1 and TRBJ2-1; possible D gene TRBD2, 5 bases. This CDR3 contains 17 residues. V dropped 0 bases and J dropped 6 bases, with 19 bases sitting between them. Per germline, CDR1 SGHRS and CDR2 YFSETQ.

The CDR3 loop reads CASSLKGREKLFF. The CDR3 bases are TGTGCCAGCAGCTTAAAAGGTCGGGAAAAACTGTTTTTT. This rearrangement joins TRBV7-9 to TRBJ1-4; D gene uncertain. The ends were cut back, 2 bases at V and 8 bases at J, with 9 bases in the middle. Germline V gene sequence: CDR1 SEHNR, CDR2 FQNEAQ (reference sequence). The CDR3 has 13 amino acids.

Only a few counts were recorded for this clonotype. The CDR3 bases are TGTGCCAGCAGTCCGCCCCCAAGGGGGGGGCGAAACTATGGCTACACCTTC. Translating gives CASSPPPRGGRNYGYTF. This chain joins TRBV12-3 or TRBV12-4 and TRBJ1-2; D possibly corresponds to TRBD1 (6 bases). Between the trimmed V and J ends, which lost 5 bases and 2 bases, there was a span of 21 bases. The CDR3 covers 17 residues.

The chain couples TRBV6-2 or TRBV6-3 to TRBJ1-2; unclear D gene. Germline V gives CDR1 MNHEY, CDR2 SVGEGT. Trimming took off 4 bases at V and 3 bases at J, with 12 bases between the two ends. CDR3 length: 14 amino acids. CDR3 amino acids: CASSSMGVDYGYTF. CDR3 bases: TGTGCCAGCAGTTCGATGGGCGTGGACTATGGCTACACCTTC.

This clonotype was counted at least ten times. V usage is TRBV2 and J usage is TRBJ1-2; TRBD1 agrees at 9 bases. The CDR3 loop spans 12 amino acids. CDR1 is SNHLY and CDR2 is FYNNEI in the germline V gene. The V gene end was trimmed by 8 bases and the J gene end by 4 bases; junction bases not matched to a gene: 2. The chain's CDR3 is CASGQGTYGYTF. CDR3 nucleotide sequence: TGTGCCAGCGGACAGGGGACCTATGGCTACACCTTC.

The chain recombines TRBV20-1 with TRBJ2-2; TRBD1 agrees at 9 bases. V trimming: 6 bases; J trimming: 5 bases; junction bases outside the gene matches: 7. The germline CDR1 and CDR2 sequences are DFQATT and SNEGSKA (reference sequence). The CDR3 runs 14 residues. This CDR3 is CSAWTGDYTGELFF. DNA of the CDR3: TGCAGTGCGTGGACAGGGGATTATACCGGGGAGCTGTTTTTT.

The chain employs TRBV5-1 and TRBJ1-1; D perhaps matches TRBD1 (6 bases). V shed 4 bases and J shed 4 bases, with 11 bases lying between them. CDR1 and CDR2 (germline): SGHRS, YFSETQ. The CDR3 spans 13 residues. The CDR3 DNA follows: TGCGCCAGCAGCACTCAGGGGAGCACTGAAGCTTTCTTT. It codes for CASSTQGSTEAFF.

The genes are TRBV11-2 and TRBJ1-2; a weak D match, TRBD1 (6 bases). This CDR3 is built from 15 residues. Trimming removed 1 base from V and 6 bases from J, with 15 bases in between. Germline-derived CDR1 and CDR2 are SGHAT and FQNNGV. As DNA, the CDR3 is TGTGCCAGCAGCTTAGCCGGACAGCGGGGCCATGGCTACACCTTC. Translation gives CASSLAGQRGHGYTF.

This clonotype was recorded many times. The chain carries TRBV6-1 and TRBJ1-5; TRBD1 aligns across 10 bases. The CDR3 spans 14 residues. Germline CDR1 is MNHNS and CDR2 is SASEGT. The junction had 4 bases not matched to a gene; V was cut back by 7 bases and J by 4 bases. CDR3 sequence (DNA): TGTGCCAGCAAAGCGGGACAGGGGAATCAGCCCCAGCATTTT. Residues: CASKAGQGNQPQHF.

The genes are TRBV10-3 and TRBJ1-2, with 9 positions matching TRBD1. From germline, CDR1 is ENHRY and CDR2 SYGVKD. Unmatched junction bases numbered 11, after V lost 4 bases and J lost 5 bases. The CDR3 has 16 amino acids. The CDR3 is CAISGPIMTGGYGYTF. For the CDR3, the DNA is TGTGCCATCAGTGGCCCGATCATGACAGGGGGATATGGCTACACCTTC.

The chain has TRBV9 and TRBJ1-1; the D is unclear. Germline lookup yields CDR1 SGDLS and CDR2 YYNGEE. The CDR3 length is 15 residues. V lost 3 bases to trimming and J lost 0 bases, with 12 bases between them. The CDR3 here is CASSALMRMNTEAFF. DNA for the CDR3: TGTGCCAGCAGCGCCCTAATGCGGATGAACACTGAAGCTTTCTTT.

The chain couples TRBV9 to TRBJ1-3; D is uncertain. The CDR3 is 15 residues long. V lost 4 bases and J lost 0, with 11 bases in between. In germline, CDR1 is SGDLS, CDR2 YYNGEE. In DNA, the CDR3 is TGTGCCAGCAGCTCGAGTGGGCGCTCTGGAAACACCATATATTTT. It encodes CASSSSGRSGNTIYF.

This clonotype was counted at least ten times. The rearrangement links TRBV28 to TRBJ1-6, with 9 bases fitting TRBD1. The germline V gene has CDR1 MDHEN and CDR2 SYDVKM. The CDR3 runs 18 residues. V dropped 7 bases and J dropped 9; count of bases not matched to a gene: 19. CDR3 amino acids: CASTLSQQQGAWGSPLHF. CDR3 nucleotide sequence: TGTGCCAGCACCTTATCACAACAACAGGGGGCCTGGGGTTCACCCCTCCACTTT.